The 8 T cell receptor beta chains given below trace back to one sample, sequenced in a study of response to subunit inactivated influenza vaccine. TCRdb independently ran MiXCR on the RT-PCR reads; one entry per CDR3 protein. The sample comprises about 700,000 distinct CDR3 sequences, more than 11% of which are singletons, and roughly 6.4% rests with the top ten. The specimen was PBMCs from blood, collected approximately 15 days before vaccination. These receptor sequences come from a man aged 45-60 years who received an inactivated influenza vaccine.

This clonotype has only a few counts. The chain joins TRBV7-9 to TRBJ2-3; 8 bases are a match to TRBD2. The CDR3 has 13 amino acids. V was clipped by 5 bases and J by 4 bases; unmatched bases: 2. Germline V gene sequence: CDR1 SEHNR, CDR2 FQNEAQ (reference sequence). The CDR3 reads CASSPGGPDTQYF. CDR3 bases: TGTGCCAGCAGCCCGGGGGGGCCAGATACGCAGTATTTT.

This clonotype was found once. V usage is TRBV19 and J usage is TRBJ2-7; TRBD1 is a possible D gene (5 bases). This CDR3 spans 14 amino acids. The V gene's germline CDR1 is LNHDA and CDR2 SQIVND (reference sequence). Between the trimmed V and J ends, which lost 5 bases and 1 base, there was a span of 12 bases. The CDR3 loop is CASSGAGPSYEQYF. CDR3 DNA: TGTGCCAGTAGTGGTGCAGGGCCATCCTACGAGCAGTACTTC.

This clonotype was detected a few times. The chain employs TRBV7-2 and TRBJ1-1; a possible D gene is TRBD1 (6 bases). This CDR3 is built from 13 residues. Germline loops: CDR1 SGHTA, CDR2 FQGNSA. Trimming shortened V by 6 bases and J by 4 bases, and 12 bases separated the two germline ends. The CDR3 nucleotides read TGTGCCAGCAGAGAAACAGGGTCCACTGAAGCTTTCTTT. It encodes CASRETGSTEAFF. Full variable domain (remainder filled in from reference TRBV7-2 and TRBJ1-1): GAGVSQSPSNKVTEKGKDVELRCDPISGHTALYWYRQSLGQGLEFLIYFQGNSAPDKSGLPSDRFSAERTGGSVSTLTIQRTQQEDSAVYLCASRETGSTEAFFGQGTRLTVV.

The table lists this clonotype with many counts. This chain joins TRBV10-3 and TRBJ2-3, with 8 bases fitting TRBD1. The trim removed 2 bases at V and 2 bases at J, leaving 3 bases unmatched. CDR3 length: 15 residues. The germline gives CDR1 ENHRY, CDR2 SYGVKD. The DNA of the CDR3 is TGTGCCATCAGTGAGGTGGACAGGGCCACAGATACGCAGTATTTT. It specifies CAISEVDRATDTQYF.

This CDR3 is CASSKMEQGPEETQYF. In DNA, the CDR3 is TGTGCCAGCAGCAAGATGGAACAGGGGCCCGAAGAGACCCAGTACTTC. This chain links TRBV7-9 with TRBJ2-5; 7 nucleotides match TRBD1. The CDR3 totals 16 residues. J lost 3 bases, V lost 5 bases, and 12 bases had no gene match. The V gene's germline CDR1 is SEHNR and CDR2 FQNEAQ (reference sequence).

This chain connects TRBV15 to TRBJ2-7, with unresolved D. Germline V lookup: CDR1 LNHNV, CDR2 YYDKDF (reference sequence). V was trimmed by 0 bases and J by 3 bases, leaving 6 bases between them. The CDR3 extends over 13 amino acids. CDR3 coding DNA: TGTGCCACCAGCAGAGATGGGGTCTACGAGCAGTACTTC. This sequence encodes CATSRDGVYEQYF. Based on the CDR3 plus reference TRBV15 and TRBJ2-7, the full variable domain is DAMVIQNPRYQVTQFGKPVTLSCSQTLNHNVMYWYQQKSSQAPKLLFHYYDKDFNNEADTPDNFQSRRPNTSFCFLDIRSPGLGDTAMYLCATSRDGVYEQYFGPGTRLTVT.

This clonotype was counted only a few times. V and J are TRBV6-2 or TRBV6-3 and TRBJ2-1; D is ambiguous. Germline lookup yields CDR1 MNHEY and CDR2 SVGEGT. Trimming removed 10 bases from V and 4 bases from J, with 8 bases in between. The CDR3 spans 11 residues. As DNA, the CDR3 is TGTGCCACCGAGAGGTACAATGAGCAGTTCTTC. Translating gives CATERYNEQFF.

This clonotype was seen more than once but under ten times. V is TRBV5-1 and J is TRBJ2-5; 13 bases align to TRBD2. Germline V lookup: CDR1 SGHRS, CDR2 YFSETQ. The CDR3 is made up of 16 amino acids. V dropped 0 bases and J dropped 5; count of bases not matched to a gene: 4. CDR3 residues: CASSLGGLAGIETQYF. DNA for the CDR3: TGCGCCAGCAGCTTGGGGGGACTAGCGGGGATCGAGACCCAGTACTTC.